This is a list of T cell receptor beta chains from one sample in a study of spatial heterogeneity in lung cancer. TCRdb used MiXCR to reprocess the 5' RACE reads, holding one entry per CDR3 protein. The data contain approximately 21,000 distinct CDR3 sequences, about 3% of them singletons. Sequences were derived from PBMCs, sampled at surgery. The receptor set was obtained from a female donor with early-stage non-small cell lung cancer. Both conserved end residues are part of each CDR3. The order of the fields is CDR3 DNA, CDR3 protein, clone size, J gene, V gene, CDR3 length, D gene. A D gene is named only where the DNA matches it firmly. Some rows mark clone size as missing; the rest say once, few, many or name a class of expanded clone.

TGTGCCAGCAGCCGTTTTCTAGCGGGAGGTTACAATGAGCAGTTCTTC | CASSRFLAGGYNEQFF | many | TRBJ2-1 | TRBV7-3 | 16 | TRBD2
TGTGCCAGCAGCGGGGGACAGGGGGATTACGAGCAGTACTTC | CASSGGQGDYEQYF | many | TRBJ2-7 | TRBV11-2 | 14 | TRBD1
TGTGCTAGCAGCCCCTTAGCGGGGAGGGGAGAGACCCAGTACTTC | CASSPLAGRGETQYF | many | TRBJ2-5 | TRBV7-7 | 15 | TRBD2
TGCGCCAGCAGCCCCGGGACCTCTCACAATGAGCAGTTCTTC | CASSPGTSHNEQFF | many | TRBJ2-1 | TRBV5-1 | 14 | NA
TGTGCCAGCAACTTTATTCCAGGGGACACTGAAGCTTTCTTT | CASNFIPGDTEAFF | many | TRBJ1-1 | TRBV5-5 | 14 | NA
TGCGCCAGCAGCACCGGCGGGCGGAACAATGAGCAGTTCTTC | CASSTGGRNNEQFF | NA | TRBJ2-1 | TRBV5-1 | 14 | NA
TGTGCCAGCAGTTACACACTGACAGGGGGTTATGGCTACACCTTC | CASSYTLTGGYGYTF | many | TRBJ1-2 | TRBV28 | 15 | TRBD1
TGCAGTGCTAGAGATATAGGAGGGGACACCGGGGAGCTGTTTTTT | CSARDIGGDTGELFF | many | TRBJ2-2 | TRBV20-1 | 15 | NA
TGTGCCAGCAGCTTGGGCAGGGGTCGCAATCAGCCCCAGCATTTT | CASSLGRGRNQPQHF | many | TRBJ1-5 | TRBV5-5 | 15 | NA
TGCAGCCTTCCCCGCAGAGCCCAAGAGACCCAGTACTTC | CSLPRRAQETQYF | medium-sized | TRBJ2-5 | TRBV29-1 | 13 | NA
TGTGCCATCAGTGAACTCACTAGCGGGAGTAGATCCGAGCAGTTCTTC | CAISELTSGSRSEQFF | NA | TRBJ2-1 | TRBV10-3 | 16 | TRBD2
TGTGCCAGCAGCGTAGGGGGTAGCGGCTCCTACAATGAGCAGTTCTTC | CASSVGGSGSYNEQFF | many | TRBJ2-1 | TRBV9 | 16 | NA
TGTGCCAGCAGCCCCCGGGAGGATACGCAGTATTTT | CASSPREDTQYF | many | TRBJ2-3 | TRBV9 | 12 | NA
TGTGCCAGCAGCTTGGCACAGACCAACTATGGCTACACCTTC | CASSLAQTNYGYTF | many | TRBJ1-2 | TRBV5-8 | 14 | NA
TGCGCCAGCAGCCTAGGCGGAGGGCCCGAGCAGTACTTC | CASSLGGGPEQYF | many | TRBJ2-7 | TRBV4-1 | 13 | NA
TGTGCCACCAGCCTGGGACGAAACAGTCAGCCCCAGCATTTT | CATSLGRNSQPQHF | many | TRBJ1-5 | TRBV15 | 14 | NA
TGTGCCAGCAGCCCGCCCAGCGGGCAAGAGACCCAGTACTTC | CASSPPSGQETQYF | few | TRBJ2-5 | TRBV9 | 14 | NA
TGTGCCAGCAGCTCCTCCACGGGGGCGCGGGCCGGGGAGCTGTTTTTT | CASSSSTGARAGELFF | many | TRBJ2-2 | TRBV5-8 | 16 | NA
TGTGCCACCAAGAAGGACAATGAGCAGTTCTTC | CATKKDNEQFF | many | TRBJ2-1 | TRBV24-1 | 11 | NA
TGCAGTGCTACGGGACACAGTAATGAAAAACTGTTTTTT | CSATGHSNEKLFF | many | TRBJ1-4 | TRBV20-1 | 13 | NA
TGTGCCAGCAGTTTCCGCCCGCCCCAGGGCTACACCGGGGAGCTGTTTTTT | CASSFRPPQGYTGELFF | many | TRBJ2-2 | TRBV12-3/TRBV12-4 | 17 | NA
TGTGCCAGCAGCGGGGGAAATGAGCAGTTCTTC | CASSGGNEQFF | many | TRBJ2-1 | TRBV2 | 11 | NA
TGTGCCAGCAGCCAAGTGACTAGCGGGAGTTACGAGCAGTACTTC | CASSQVTSGSYEQYF | many | TRBJ2-7 | TRBV4-2 | 15 | TRBD2
TGTGCCAGCAGTGCGACAGGTATAAATCAGCCCCAGCATTTT | CASSATGINQPQHF | few | TRBJ1-5 | TRBV27 | 14 | NA
TGTGTCAGCAGTGACTCTCGGGAGCTTAGGCGGGAGCAGTACTTC | CVSSDSRELRREQYF | few | TRBJ2-7 | TRBV12-3/TRBV12-4 | 15 | NA
TGTGCCAGCAGTTTAGCTAGCGGGAGTCGGGGTGAGCAGTTCTTC | CASSLASGSRGEQFF | many | TRBJ2-1 | TRBV27 | 15 | TRBD2
TGTGCCAGCAGGGGCGGACAGGGCACCGGGGAGCTGTTTTTT | CASRGGQGTGELFF | few | TRBJ2-2 | TRBV6-5 | 14 | TRBD1
TGTGCCAGCATGGAGGGGAAGGCCACAGATACGCAGTATTTT | CASMEGKATDTQYF | many | TRBJ2-3 | TRBV2 | 14 | NA
TGTGCCAGCAGTGACAGGGTCCACGAGCAGTACTTC | CASSDRVHEQYF | NA | TRBJ2-7 | TRBV6-5 | 12 | TRBD1
TGTCCCAGCAGCCAGGGGGGGCTTTATCAGCCCCAGCATTTT | CPSSQGGLYQPQHF | many | TRBJ1-5 | TRBV7-2 | 14 | TRBD1
TGCAGTGCCCGTCGCCAGTATAATTCACCCCTCCACTTT | CSARRQYNSPLHF | many | TRBJ1-6 | TRBV20-1 | 13 | NA
TGCAGTGCTAGACTCTACCATAGGAGCTCCTACGAGCAGTACTTC | CSARLYHRSSYEQYF | many | TRBJ2-7 | TRBV20-1 | 15 | NA
TGCGCCAGCAGCCAAGGTCATATGGGACAGGGGGACAATGAGCAGTTCTTC | CASSQGHMGQGDNEQFF | many | TRBJ2-1 | TRBV4-1 | 17 | TRBD1
TGTGCCAGCAGCCAACGGACTAGCGGATATGAAAATACGCAGTATTTT | CASSQRTSGYENTQYF | many | TRBJ2-3 | TRBV3-1 | 16 | TRBD2
TGTGCCAGCAGCCCGTCCGGGGTCCGATACAATGAGCAGTTCTTC | CASSPSGVRYNEQFF | many | TRBJ2-1 | TRBV11-3 | 15 | NA
TGTGCCAGCAGCCCCTTCCCTACGGGGGGATACTATGGCTACACCTTC | CASSPFPTGGYYGYTF | NA | TRBJ1-2 | TRBV5-5 | 16 | NA
TGCAGTGCTAGAGTTGTGCAGGGGAGCTCCTATAATTCACCCCTCCACTTT | CSARVVQGSSYNSPLHF | many | TRBJ1-6 | TRBV20-1 | 17 | NA
TGTGCCAGCAGTGACTCGGACTACCACGTAGAGACCCAGTACTTC | CASSDSDYHVETQYF | medium-sized | TRBJ2-5 | TRBV6-1 | 15 | NA
TGTGCCAGTCCAATGAGGGGCGGGAGCCGCTATGAGCAGTTCTTC | CASPMRGGSRYEQFF | many | TRBJ2-1 | TRBV21-1 | 15 | NA
TGTGCCAAACGAGGACCCGCCAGGGGGCCCCGACTGAACACTGAAGCTTTCTTT | CAKRGPARGPRLNTEAFF | many | TRBJ1-1 | TRBV27 | 18 | TRBD1
TGTGCCAGCAGCCAAGGGGAGAAGTTATACGAGCAGTACTTC | CASSQGEKLYEQYF | many | TRBJ2-7 | TRBV3-1 | 14 | NA
TGTGCCAGCACGCCGGGTTACGGAAGCTACAATGAGCAGTTCTTC | CASTPGYGSYNEQFF | few | TRBJ2-1 | TRBV6-2/TRBV6-3 | 15 | NA
TGCAGTGCTGGAGGGACAGGGGAGGGGGTCAACGAGCAGTACTTC | CSAGGTGEGVNEQYF | many | TRBJ2-7 | TRBV20-1 | 15 | TRBD1
TGCGCCAGCAGCCAAAGGACTCGGGCAAACTCCTACGAGCAGTACTTC | CASSQRTRANSYEQYF | many | TRBJ2-7 | TRBV4-1 | 16 | NA
TGCGCCAGCAGTGCCTCCCTGGGGGGCAATGAGCAGTTCTTC | CASSASLGGNEQFF | few | TRBJ2-1 | TRBV10-1 | 14 | NA
TGCGCCAGCAGAATAATGGCTACGAAGTCTTACGAGCAGTACTTC | CASRIMATKSYEQYF | many | TRBJ2-7 | TRBV4-1 | 15 | NA